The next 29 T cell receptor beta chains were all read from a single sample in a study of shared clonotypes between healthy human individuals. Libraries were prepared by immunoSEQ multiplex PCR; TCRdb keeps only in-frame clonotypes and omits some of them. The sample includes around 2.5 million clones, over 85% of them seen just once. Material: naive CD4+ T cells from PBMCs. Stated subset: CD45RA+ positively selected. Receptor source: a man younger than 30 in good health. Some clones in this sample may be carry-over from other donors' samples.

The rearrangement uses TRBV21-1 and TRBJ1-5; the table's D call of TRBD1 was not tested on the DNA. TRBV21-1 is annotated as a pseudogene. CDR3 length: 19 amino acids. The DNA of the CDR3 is TGTGCCAGCAGCTCCTGGACAGGGGGCTATGAGGTCGGCAATCAGCCCCAGCATTTT. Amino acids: CASSSWTGGYEVGNQPQHF.

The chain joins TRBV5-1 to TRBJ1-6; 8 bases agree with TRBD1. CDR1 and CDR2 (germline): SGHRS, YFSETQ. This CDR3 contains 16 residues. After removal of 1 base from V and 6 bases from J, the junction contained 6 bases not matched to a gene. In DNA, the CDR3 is TGCGCCAGCAGCTTGAGTGTCAGGGGGCTTAATTCACCCCTCCACTTT. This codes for CASSLSVRGLNSPLHF.

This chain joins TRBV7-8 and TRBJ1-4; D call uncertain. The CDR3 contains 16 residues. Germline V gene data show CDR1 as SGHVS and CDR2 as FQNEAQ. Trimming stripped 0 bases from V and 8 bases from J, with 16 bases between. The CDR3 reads CASSLARHPTGEKLFF. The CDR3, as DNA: TGTGCCAGCAGCTTAGCGAGGCACCCCACGGGGGAAAAACTGTTTTTT.

The chain's CDR3 is CASSFTDPSREKLFF. CDR3 sequence (DNA): TGCGCCAGCAGCTTTACTGACCCTTCCCGAGAAAAACTGTTTTTT. This chain links TRBV5-1 with TRBJ1-4; D is unclear. Germline V lookup: CDR1 SGHRS, CDR2 YFSETQ. This CDR3 region has 15 residues. Trimming pared 2 bases from V and 8 bases from J, leaving 16 bases between.

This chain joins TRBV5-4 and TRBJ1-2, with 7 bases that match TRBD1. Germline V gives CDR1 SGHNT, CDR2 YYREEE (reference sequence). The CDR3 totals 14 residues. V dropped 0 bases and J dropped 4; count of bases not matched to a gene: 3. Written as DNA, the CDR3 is TGTGCCAGCAGCTTGGAATGGACAGGCTATGGCTACACCTTC. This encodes CASSLEWTGYGYTF.

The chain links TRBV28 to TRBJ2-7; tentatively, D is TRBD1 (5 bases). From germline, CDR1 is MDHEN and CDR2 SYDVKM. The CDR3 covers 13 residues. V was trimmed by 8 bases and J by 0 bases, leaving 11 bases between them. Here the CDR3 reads CASRVTGSYEQYF. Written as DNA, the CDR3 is TGTGCCAGCCGGGTAACAGGCTCCTACGAGCAGTACTTC.

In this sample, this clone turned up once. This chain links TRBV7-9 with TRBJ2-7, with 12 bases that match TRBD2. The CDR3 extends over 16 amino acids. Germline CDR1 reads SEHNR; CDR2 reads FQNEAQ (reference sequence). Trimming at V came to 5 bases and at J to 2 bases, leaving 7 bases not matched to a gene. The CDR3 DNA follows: TGTGCCAGCAGCCCTACCGCTAGCGGGAGGGCCTACGAGCAGTACTTC. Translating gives CASSPTASGRAYEQYF. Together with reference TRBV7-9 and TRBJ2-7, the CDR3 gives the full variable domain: DTGVSQNPRHKITKRGQNVTFRCDPISEHNRLYWYRQTLGQGPEFLTYFQNEAQLEKSRLLSDRFSAERPKGSFSTLEIQRTEQGDSAMYLCASSPTASGRAYEQYFGPGTRLTVT.

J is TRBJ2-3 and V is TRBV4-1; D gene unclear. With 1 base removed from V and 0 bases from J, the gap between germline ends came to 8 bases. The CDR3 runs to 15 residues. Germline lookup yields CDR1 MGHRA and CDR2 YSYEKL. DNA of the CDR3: TGCGCCAGCAGCCAAGTTTACACTAGCACAGATACGCAGTATTTT. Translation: CASSQVYTSTDTQYF.

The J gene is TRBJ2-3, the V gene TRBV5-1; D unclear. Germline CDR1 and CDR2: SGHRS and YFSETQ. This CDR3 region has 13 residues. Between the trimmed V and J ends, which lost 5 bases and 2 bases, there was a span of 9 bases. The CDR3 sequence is CASSFGFTDTQYF. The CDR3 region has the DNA TGCGCCAGCAGTTTCGGGTTCACAGATACGCAGTATTTT.

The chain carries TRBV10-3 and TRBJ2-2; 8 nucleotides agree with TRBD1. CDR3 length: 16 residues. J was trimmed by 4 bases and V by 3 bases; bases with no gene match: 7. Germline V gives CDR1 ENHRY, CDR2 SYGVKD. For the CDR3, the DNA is TGTGCCATCAGTGATCCCGGACAGGGTTCCACCGGGGAGCTGTTTTTT. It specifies CAISDPGQGSTGELFF.

DNA for the CDR3: TGCGCCAGCAGCCAAGATCTAAGGGGGATAAATGAGCAGTTCTTC. It encodes CASSQDLRGINEQFF. The V and J genes are TRBV4-3 and TRBJ2-1, with D tentatively TRBD1 (6 bases). This CDR3 contains 15 residues. V was pared by 0 bases and J by 7 bases, with 13 bases between. Germline V gives CDR1 LGHNA, CDR2 YSLEER.

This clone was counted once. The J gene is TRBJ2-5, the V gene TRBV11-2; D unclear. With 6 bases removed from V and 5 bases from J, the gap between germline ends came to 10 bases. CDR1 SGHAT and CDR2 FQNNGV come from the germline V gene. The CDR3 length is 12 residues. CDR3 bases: TGTGCCAGCAGGATAGGGCGGGAGACCCAGTACTTC. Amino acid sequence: CASRIGRETQYF. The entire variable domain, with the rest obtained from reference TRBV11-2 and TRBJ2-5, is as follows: EAGVAQSPRYKIIEKRQSVAFWCNPISGHATLYWYQQILGQGPKLLIQFQNNGVVDDSQLPKDRFSAERLKGVDSTLKIQPAKLEDSAVYLCASRIGRETQYFGPGTRLLVL.

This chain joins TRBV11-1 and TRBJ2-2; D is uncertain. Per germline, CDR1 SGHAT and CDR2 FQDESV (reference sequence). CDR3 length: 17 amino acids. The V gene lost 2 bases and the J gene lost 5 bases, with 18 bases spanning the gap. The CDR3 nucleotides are TGTGCCAGCAGCTTATCGTCCCTCGGTCCGCGGACCGGGGAGCTGTTTTTT. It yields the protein CASSLSSLGPRTGELFF. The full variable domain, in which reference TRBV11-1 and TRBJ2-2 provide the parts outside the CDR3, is EAEVAQSPRYKITEKSQAVAFWCDPISGHATLYWYRQILGQGPELLVQFQDESVVDDSQLPKDRFSAERLKGVDSTLKIQPAELGDSAMYLCASSLSSLGPRTGELFFGEGSRLTVL.

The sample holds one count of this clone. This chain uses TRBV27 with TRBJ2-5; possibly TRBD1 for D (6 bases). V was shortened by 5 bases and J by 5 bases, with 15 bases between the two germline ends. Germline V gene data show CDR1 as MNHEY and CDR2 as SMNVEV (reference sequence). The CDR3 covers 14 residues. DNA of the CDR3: TGTGCCAGCAGTCGCCGGACAGTGCCCGAGACCCAGTACTTC. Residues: CASSRRTVPETQYF.

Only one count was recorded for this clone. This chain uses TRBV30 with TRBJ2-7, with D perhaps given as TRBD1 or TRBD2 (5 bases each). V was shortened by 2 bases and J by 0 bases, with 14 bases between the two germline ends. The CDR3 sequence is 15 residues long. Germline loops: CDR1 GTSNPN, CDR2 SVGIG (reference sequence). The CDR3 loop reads CAWSRERGYSYEQYF. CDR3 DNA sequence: TGTGCCTGGAGTAGGGAACGGGGCTACTCCTACGAGCAGTACTTC.

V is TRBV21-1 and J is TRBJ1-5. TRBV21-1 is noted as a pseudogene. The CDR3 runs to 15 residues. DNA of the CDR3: TGTGCCAGCAGCAAAGCGTACGGTAATGCCCAGCCCCAGCATTTT. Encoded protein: CASSKAYGNAQPQHF.

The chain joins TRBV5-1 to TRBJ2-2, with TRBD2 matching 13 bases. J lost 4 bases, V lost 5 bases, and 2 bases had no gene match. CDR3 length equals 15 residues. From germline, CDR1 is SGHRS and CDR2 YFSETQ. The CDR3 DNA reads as TGCGCCAGCAGTTGGACTAGCGGGGGCACCGGGGAGCTGTTTTTT. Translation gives CASSWTSGGTGELFF.

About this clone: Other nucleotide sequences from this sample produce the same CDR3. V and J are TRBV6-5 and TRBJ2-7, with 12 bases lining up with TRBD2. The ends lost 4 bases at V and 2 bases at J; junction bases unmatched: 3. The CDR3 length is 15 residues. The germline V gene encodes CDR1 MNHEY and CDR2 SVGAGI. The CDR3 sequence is CASSSRLAGAYEQYF. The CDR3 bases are TGTGCCAGCAGTTCGCGACTAGCGGGGGCCTACGAGCAGTACTTC.

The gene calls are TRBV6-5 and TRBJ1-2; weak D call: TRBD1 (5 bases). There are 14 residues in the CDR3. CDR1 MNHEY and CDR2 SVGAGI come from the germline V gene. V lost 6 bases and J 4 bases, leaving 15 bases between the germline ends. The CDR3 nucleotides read TGTGCCAGCAGCCACCACCAGGGATCCTATGGCTACACCTTC. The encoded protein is CASSHHQGSYGYTF.

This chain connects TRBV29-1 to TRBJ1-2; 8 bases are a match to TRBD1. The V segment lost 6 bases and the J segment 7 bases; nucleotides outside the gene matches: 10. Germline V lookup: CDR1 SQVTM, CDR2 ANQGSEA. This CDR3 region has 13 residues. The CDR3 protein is CSVKVQGGSGYTF. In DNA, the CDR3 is TGCAGCGTGAAGGTACAGGGGGGCAGTGGCTACACCTTC.

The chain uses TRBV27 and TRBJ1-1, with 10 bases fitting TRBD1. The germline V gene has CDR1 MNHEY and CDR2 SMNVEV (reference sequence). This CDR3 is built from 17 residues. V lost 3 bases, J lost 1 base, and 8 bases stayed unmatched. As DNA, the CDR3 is TGTGCCAGCAGTTTTACCCGGGACAGGGGCCAGAACACTGAAGCTTTCTTT. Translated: CASSFTRDRGQNTEAFF.

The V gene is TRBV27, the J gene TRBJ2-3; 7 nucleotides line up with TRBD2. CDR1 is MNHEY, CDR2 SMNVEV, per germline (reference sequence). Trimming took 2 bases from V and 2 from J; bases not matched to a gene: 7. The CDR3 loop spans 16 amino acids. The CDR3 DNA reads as TGTGCCAGCAGTTTAGGCGCGGGAGTGTACACAGATACGCAGTATTTT. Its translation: CASSLGAGVYTDTQYF.

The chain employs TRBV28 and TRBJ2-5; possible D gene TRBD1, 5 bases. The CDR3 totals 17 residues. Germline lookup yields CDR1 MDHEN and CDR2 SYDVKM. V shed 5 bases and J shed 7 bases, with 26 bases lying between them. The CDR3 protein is CASSPLGHEESYGTQYF. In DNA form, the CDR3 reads TGTGCCAGCAGTCCCCTCGGACATGAGGAATCTTACGGGACCCAGTACTTC. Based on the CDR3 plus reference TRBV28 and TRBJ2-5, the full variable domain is DVKVTQSSRYLVKRTGEKVFLECVQDMDHENMFWYRQDPGLGLRLIYFSYDVKMKEKGDIPEGYSVSREKKERFSLILESASTNQTSMYLCASSPLGHEESYGTQYFGPGTRLLVL.

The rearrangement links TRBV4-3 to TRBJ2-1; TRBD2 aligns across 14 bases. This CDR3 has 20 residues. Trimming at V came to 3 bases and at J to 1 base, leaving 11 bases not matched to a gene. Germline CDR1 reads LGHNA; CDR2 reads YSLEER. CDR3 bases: TGCGCCAGCAGCCAGGGACTAGCGGGAGTAGGGCCCCTATCCTACAATGAGCAGTTCTTC. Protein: CASSQGLAGVGPLSYNEQFF.

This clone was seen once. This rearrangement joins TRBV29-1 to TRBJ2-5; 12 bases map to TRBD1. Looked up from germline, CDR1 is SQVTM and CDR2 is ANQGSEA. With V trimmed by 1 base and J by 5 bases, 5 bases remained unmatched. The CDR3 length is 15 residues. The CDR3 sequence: CSVEVGTGGGETQYF. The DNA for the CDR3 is TGCAGCGTTGAAGTGGGGACAGGGGGCGGTGAGACCCAGTACTTC.

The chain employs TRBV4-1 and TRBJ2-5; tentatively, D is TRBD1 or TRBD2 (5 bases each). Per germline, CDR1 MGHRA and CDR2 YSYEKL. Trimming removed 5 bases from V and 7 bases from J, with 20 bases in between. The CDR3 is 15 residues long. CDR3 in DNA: TGCGCCAGCAGCTCACCCCGGGACCCAGTAGGGACCCAGTACTTC. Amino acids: CASSSPRDPVGTQYF.

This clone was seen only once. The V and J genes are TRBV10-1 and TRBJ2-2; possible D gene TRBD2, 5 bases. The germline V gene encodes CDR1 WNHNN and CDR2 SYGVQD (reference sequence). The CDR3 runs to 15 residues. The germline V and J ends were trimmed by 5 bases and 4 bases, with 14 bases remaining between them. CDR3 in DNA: TGCGCCAGCAGTCCATCGAGTGGAGGCACCGGGGAGCTGTTTTTT. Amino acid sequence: CASSPSSGGTGELFF.

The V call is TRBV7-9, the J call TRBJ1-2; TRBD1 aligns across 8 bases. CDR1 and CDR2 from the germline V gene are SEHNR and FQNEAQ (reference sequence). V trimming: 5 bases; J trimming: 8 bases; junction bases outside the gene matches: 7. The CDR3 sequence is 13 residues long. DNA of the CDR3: TGTGCCAGCAGCGACGGACAGGGCGGGGGCTACACCTTC. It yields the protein CASSDGQGGGYTF.

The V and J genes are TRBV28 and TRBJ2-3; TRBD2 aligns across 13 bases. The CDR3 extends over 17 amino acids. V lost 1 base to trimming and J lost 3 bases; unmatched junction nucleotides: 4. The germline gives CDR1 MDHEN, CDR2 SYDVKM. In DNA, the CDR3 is TGTGCCAGCAGTTTATATACTAGCGGGAGGGTTACAGATACGCAGTATTTT. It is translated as CASSLYTSGRVTDTQYF.